A selection of T cell receptor beta chains follows, all from one sample in a study of blood T cell repertoires in COVID-19. Generated by immunoSEQ multiplex PCR, the TCRdb table keeps only in-frame clones and is missing some. The table records around 300,000 clones, about four fifths of them present only once. Sequences were obtained from peripheral blood. The origin of the receptors is a man younger than 40 with active or convalescent COVID-19. CDR3s include the opening cysteine and the closing phenylalanine or tryptophan. A D gene is named only where the DNA matches it firmly. Clone size appears in some rows only: once, few, many, or a class for an expanded clone.

TRBV7-6	TRBJ1-4	NA	NA	CASSPRGDGEKLFF	TGTGCCAGCAGCCCCCGGGGAGACGGTGAAAAACTGTTTTTT
TRBV30	TRBJ2-2	TRBD1	NA	CAWSRGPGELFF	TGTGCCTGGAGTAGGGGGCCCGGGGAGCTGTTTTTT
TRBV11-3	TRBJ2-3	TRBD1	NA	CASSLRDRRTDTQYF	TGTGCCAGCAGCCTCCGGGACAGGCGCACAGATACGCAGTATTTT
TRBV6-5	TRBJ2-2	TRBD1	NA	CASSYPRTGNTGELFF	TGTGCCAGCAGTTACCCTAGGACAGGGAACACCGGGGAGCTGTTTTTT
TRBV10-3	TRBJ1-4	TRBD1	NA	CAISETGTGAEKLFF	TGTGCCATCAGTGAAACCGGGACAGGGGCCGAAAAACTGTTTTTT
TRBV28	TRBJ1-3	TRBD1	NA	CASRYRVIQGAGNTIYF	TGTGCCAGTAGGTACCGAGTGATACAGGGGGCCGGAAACACCATATATTTT
TRBV7-3	TRBJ2-1	NA	NA	CASSLGLAFYNEQFF	TGTGCCAGCAGCTTAGGACTCGCTTTCTACAATGAGCAGTTCTTC
TRBV3-1/TRBV3-2	TRBJ2-2	NA	NA	CASSQGAGLVLFF	TGTGCCAGCAGCCAAGGGGCGGGCCTGGTGTTGTTTTTT
TRBV9	TRBJ2-2	NA	NA	CASTLGNTGELFF	TGTGCCAGCACCCTAGGGAACACCGGGGAGCTGTTTTTT
TRBV2	TRBJ1-4	TRBD1	NA	CASMAGGVEKLFF	TGTGCCAGCATGGCAGGGGGCGTTGAAAAACTGTTTTTT
TRBV7-3	TRBJ1-1	TRBD1	few	CASSSGQGAVFAEAFF	TGTGCCAGCAGCTCCGGACAGGGGGCGGTTTTCGCTGAAGCTTTCTTT
TRBV30	TRBJ2-7	NA	NA	CAWSRQGGPYEQYF	TGTGCCTGGAGTAGACAGGGAGGTCCCTACGAGCAGTACTTC
TRBV19	TRBJ2-1	TRBD1	NA	CASSPTRTGYEQFF	TGTGCCAGTAGTCCGACCCGGACAGGGTACGAGCAGTTCTTC
TRBV3-1/TRBV3-2	TRBJ1-1	TRBD1	NA	CASSPRQGHNTEAFF	TGTGCCAGCAGCCCCCGACAGGGCCATAACACTGAAGCTTTCTTT
TRBV18	TRBJ2-7	TRBD2	NA	CASSLIPGLAGSTYEQYF	TGTGCCAGCTCCCTAATACCGGGACTAGCGGGATCCACCTACGAGCAGTACTTC
TRBV4-1	TRBJ2-1	TRBD2	NA	CASSLTSGGADEQFF	TGCGCCAGCAGTCTTACTAGCGGGGGGGCCGATGAGCAGTTCTTC
TRBV7-8	TRBJ2-1	TRBD1	NA	CASSSDRGRSEFF	TGTGCCAGCAGCTCGGACAGGGGGCGTAGCGAGTTCTTC
TRBV2	TRBJ2-3	NA	NA	CASGGQSTDTQYF	TGTGCCAGCGGCGGACAGAGCACAGATACGCAGTATTTT
TRBV7-2	TRBJ2-1	TRBD2	few	CASRSGLAGYEQFF	TGTGCCAGCAGATCGGGACTAGCGGGCTATGAGCAGTTCTTC
TRBV3-1/TRBV3-2	TRBJ2-7	TRBD1	NA	CASSPRQGSYEQYF	TGTGCCAGCAGCCCTCGACAGGGCTCCTACGAGCAGTACTTC
TRBV6-2/TRBV6-3	TRBJ2-7	TRBD1	once	CASSYSPGQGSYEQYF	TGTGCCAGCAGTTACTCCCCCGGACAGGGTAGTTACGAGCAGTACTTC
TRBV7-9	TRBJ1-2	TRBD1	NA	CASSHRQGTYGYTF	TGTGCCAGCAGCCACAGACAGGGGACCTATGGCTACACCTTC
TRBV15	TRBJ2-7	TRBD2	NA	CATSRDWGLNRYEQYF	TGTGCCACCAGCAGAGATTGGGGACTAAACCGTTACGAGCAGTACTTC
TRBV5-1	TRBJ2-6	TRBD1	NA	CASKPGQGARGANVLTF	TGCGCCAGCAAACCGGGACAGGGGGCGCGCGGGGCCAACGTCCTGACTTTC
TRBV4-1	TRBJ1-4	NA	NA	CASSQRQFNEKLFF	TGCGCCAGCAGCCAAAGACAGTTTAATGAAAAACTGTTTTTT
TRBV7-6	TRBJ2-1	TRBD1	NA	CASSLGTGVYNEQFF	TGTGCCAGCAGCTTGGGGACAGGGGTATACAATGAGCAGTTCTTC